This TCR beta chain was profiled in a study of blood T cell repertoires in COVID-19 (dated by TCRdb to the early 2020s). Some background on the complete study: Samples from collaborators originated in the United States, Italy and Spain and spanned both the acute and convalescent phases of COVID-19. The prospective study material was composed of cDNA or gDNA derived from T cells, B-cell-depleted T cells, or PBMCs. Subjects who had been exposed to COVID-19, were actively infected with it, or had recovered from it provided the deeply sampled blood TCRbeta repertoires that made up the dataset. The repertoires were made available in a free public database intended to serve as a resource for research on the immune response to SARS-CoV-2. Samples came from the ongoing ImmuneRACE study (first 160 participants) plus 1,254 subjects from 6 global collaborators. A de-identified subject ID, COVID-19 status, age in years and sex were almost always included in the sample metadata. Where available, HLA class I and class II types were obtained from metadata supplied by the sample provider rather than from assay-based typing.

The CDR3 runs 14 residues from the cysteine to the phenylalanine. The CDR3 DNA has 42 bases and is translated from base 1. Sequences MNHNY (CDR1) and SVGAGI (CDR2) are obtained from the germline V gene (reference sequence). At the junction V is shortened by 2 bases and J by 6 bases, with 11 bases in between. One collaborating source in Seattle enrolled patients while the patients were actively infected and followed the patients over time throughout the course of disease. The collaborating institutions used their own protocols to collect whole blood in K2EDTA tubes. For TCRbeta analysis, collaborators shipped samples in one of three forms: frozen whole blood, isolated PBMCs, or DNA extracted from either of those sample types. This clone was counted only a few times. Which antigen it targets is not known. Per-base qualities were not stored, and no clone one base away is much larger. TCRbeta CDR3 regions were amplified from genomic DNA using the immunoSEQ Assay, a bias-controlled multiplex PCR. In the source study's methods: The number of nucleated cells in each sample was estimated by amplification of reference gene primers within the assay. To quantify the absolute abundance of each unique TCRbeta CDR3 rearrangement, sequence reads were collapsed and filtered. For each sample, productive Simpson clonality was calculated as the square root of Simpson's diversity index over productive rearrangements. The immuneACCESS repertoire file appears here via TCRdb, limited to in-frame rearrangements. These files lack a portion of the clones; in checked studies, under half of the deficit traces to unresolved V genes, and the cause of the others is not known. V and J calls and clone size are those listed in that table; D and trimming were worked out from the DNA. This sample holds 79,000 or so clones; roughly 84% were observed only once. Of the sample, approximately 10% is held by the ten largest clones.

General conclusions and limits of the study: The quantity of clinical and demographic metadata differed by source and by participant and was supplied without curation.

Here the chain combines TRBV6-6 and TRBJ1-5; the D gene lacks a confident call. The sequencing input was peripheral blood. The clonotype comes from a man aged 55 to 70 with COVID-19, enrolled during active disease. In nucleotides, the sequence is TGTGCCAGCAGTTACCGCACGGCGGGTCAGCCCCAGCATTTT. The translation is CASSYRTAGQPQHF.